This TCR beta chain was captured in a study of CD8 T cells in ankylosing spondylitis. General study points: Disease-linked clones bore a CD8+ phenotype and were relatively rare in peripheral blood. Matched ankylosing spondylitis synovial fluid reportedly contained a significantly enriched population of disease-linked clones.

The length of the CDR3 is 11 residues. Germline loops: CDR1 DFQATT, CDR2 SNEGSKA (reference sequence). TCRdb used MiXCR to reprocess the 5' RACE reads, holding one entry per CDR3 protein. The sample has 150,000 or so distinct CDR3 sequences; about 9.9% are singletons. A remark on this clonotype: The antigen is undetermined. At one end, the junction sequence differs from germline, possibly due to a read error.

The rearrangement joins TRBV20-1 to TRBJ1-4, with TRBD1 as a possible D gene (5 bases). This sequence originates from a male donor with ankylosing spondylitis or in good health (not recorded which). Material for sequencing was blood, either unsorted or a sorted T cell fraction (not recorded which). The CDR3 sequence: CSAGRGKTFDF. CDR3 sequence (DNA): TGCAGTGCTGGCCGGGGGAAGACATTCGATTTT.